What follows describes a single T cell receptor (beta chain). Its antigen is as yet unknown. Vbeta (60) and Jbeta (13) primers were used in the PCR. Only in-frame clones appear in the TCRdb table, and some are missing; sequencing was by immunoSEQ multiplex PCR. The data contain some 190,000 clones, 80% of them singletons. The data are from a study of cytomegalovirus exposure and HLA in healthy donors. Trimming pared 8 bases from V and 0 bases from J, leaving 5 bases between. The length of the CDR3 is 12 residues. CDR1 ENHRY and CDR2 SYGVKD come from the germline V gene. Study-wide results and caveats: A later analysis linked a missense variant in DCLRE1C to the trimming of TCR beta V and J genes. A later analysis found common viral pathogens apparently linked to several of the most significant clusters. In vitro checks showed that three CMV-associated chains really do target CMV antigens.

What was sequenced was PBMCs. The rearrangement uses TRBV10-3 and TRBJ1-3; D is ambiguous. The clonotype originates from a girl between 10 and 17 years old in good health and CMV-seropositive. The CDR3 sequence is CAIEDSGNTIYF. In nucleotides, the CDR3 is TGTGCCATCGAGGACTCTGGAAACACCATATATTTT.